The sequence of this T cell receptor (beta chain) was determined in a study of Tregs in tolerant kidney transplant recipients. General study points: Activated donor B cell expansion appeared to reveal the most relevant donor-specific TCRbeta repertoire. Biological reproducibility was not directly addressed in this study.

This clone was seen a handful of times. Its antigen is still unknown. Profiled with immunoSEQ multiplex PCR; TCRdb holds only in-frame clones, not every one. The data hold fewer than 70,000 clones, with 83% observed a single time. Germline V CDR1 and CDR2: SGHNT, YYREEE (reference sequence). The V end was cut by 0 bases, the J end by 4 bases, with 8 bases between. This CDR3 region has 13 residues. The chain has TRBV5-4 and TRBJ2-7; D is ambiguous. The sequenced sample was CD4+ T cells from blood. This receptor was obtained from a human donor in good health. The CDR3 nucleotides are TGTGCCAGCAGCTTGGCGGGCAGGTACGAGCAGTACTTC. This encodes CASSLAGRYEQYF.